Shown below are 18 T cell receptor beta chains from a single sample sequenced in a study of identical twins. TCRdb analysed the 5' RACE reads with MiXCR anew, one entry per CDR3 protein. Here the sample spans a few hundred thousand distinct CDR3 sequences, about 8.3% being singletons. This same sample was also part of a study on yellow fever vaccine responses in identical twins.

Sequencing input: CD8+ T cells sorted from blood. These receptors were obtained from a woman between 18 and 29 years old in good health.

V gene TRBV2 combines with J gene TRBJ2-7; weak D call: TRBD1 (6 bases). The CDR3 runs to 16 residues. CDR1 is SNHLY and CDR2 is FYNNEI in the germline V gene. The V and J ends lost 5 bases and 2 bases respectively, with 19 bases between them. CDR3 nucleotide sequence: TGTGCCAGCAGTCCCGGACAGCCTTCTAGGGCCTACGAGCAGTACTTC. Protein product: CASSPGQPSRAYEQYF.

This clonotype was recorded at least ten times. The DNA for the CDR3 is TGTGCCAGCATCCCAGGGGACATAGCTGAAGCTTTCTTT. As protein: CASIPGDIAEAFF. This chain links TRBV7-8 with TRBJ1-1, with D possibly being TRBD1 (6 bases). V was shortened by 7 bases and J by 6 bases, with 15 bases between the two germline ends. The CDR3 length is 13 residues. Germline lookup yields CDR1 SGHVS and CDR2 FQNEAQ.

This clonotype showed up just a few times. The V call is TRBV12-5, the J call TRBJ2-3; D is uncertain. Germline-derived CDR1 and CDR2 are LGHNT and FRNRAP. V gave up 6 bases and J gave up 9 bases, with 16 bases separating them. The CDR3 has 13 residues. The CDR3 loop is CASGFSTSVTQYF. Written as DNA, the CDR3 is TGTGCTAGTGGATTCTCTACCTCGGTGACGCAGTATTTT.

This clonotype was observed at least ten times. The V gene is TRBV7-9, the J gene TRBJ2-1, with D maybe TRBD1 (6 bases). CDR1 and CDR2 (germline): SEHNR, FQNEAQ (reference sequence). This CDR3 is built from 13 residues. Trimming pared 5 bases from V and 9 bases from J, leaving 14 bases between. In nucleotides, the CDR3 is TGTGCCAGCAGCCCGGCCCCAGGGGTTGAGCAGTTCTTC. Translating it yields CASSPAPGVEQFF.

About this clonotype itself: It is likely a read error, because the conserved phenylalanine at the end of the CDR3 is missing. In DNA form, the CDR3 reads TGTGCCAGCAGCTTGGCCGGCTCCTACGAGCAGTACCTC. It specifies CASSLAGSYEQYL. V usage is TRBV7-6 and J usage is TRBJ2-7; D is unresolved. The CDR3 consists of 13 residues. With 3 bases removed from V and 0 bases from J, the gap between germline ends came to 6 bases. In germline, CDR1 is SGHVS, CDR2 FNYEAQ.

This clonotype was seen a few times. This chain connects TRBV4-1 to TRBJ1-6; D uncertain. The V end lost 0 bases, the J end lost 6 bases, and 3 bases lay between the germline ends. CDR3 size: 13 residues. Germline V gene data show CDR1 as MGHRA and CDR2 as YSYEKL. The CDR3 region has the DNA TGCGCCAGCAGCCAAGAGGGTAATTCACCCCTCCACTTT. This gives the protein CASSQEGNSPLHF.

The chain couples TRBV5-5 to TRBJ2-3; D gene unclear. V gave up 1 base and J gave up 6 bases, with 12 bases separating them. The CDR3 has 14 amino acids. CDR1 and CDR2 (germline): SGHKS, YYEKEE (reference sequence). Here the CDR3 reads CASSLLSGSDTQYF. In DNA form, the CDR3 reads TGTGCCAGCAGCTTGCTTTCGGGTTCGGATACGCAGTATTTT.

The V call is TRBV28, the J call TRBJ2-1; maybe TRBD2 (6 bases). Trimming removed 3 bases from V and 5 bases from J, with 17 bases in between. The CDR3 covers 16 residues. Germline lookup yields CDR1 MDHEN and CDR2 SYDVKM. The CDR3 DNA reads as TGTGCCAGCAGTTTCAATAGCGGCATACCGGACAATGAGCAGTTCTTC. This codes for CASSFNSGIPDNEQFF. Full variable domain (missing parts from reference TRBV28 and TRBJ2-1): DVKVTQSSRYLVKRTGEKVFLECVQDMDHENMFWYRQDPGLGLRLIYFSYDVKMKEKGDIPEGYSVSREKKERFSLILESASTNQTSMYLCASSFNSGIPDNEQFFGPGTRLTVL.

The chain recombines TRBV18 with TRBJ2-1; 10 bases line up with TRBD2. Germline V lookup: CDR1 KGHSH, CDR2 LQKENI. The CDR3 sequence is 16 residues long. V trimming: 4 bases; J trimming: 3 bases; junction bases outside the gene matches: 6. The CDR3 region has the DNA TGTGCCAGCTCACTTCTTCTAGCGGGGGACTACAATGAGCAGTTCTTC. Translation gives CASSLLLAGDYNEQFF.

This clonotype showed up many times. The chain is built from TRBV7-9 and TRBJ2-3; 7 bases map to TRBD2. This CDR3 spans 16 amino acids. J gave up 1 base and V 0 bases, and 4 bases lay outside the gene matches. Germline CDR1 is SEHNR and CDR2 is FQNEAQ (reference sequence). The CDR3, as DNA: TGTGCCAGCAGCTTAGCAGGCGGGGGACGCACAGATACGCAGTATTTT. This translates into CASSLAGGGRTDTQYF.

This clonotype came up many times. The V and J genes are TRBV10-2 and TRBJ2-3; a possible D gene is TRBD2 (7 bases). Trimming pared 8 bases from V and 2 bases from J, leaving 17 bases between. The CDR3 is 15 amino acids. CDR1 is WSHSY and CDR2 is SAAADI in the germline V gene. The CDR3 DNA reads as TGCGCCAGCGGAAGGGGGAGCGGGGACACAGATACGCAGTATTTT. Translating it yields CASGRGSGDTDTQYF.

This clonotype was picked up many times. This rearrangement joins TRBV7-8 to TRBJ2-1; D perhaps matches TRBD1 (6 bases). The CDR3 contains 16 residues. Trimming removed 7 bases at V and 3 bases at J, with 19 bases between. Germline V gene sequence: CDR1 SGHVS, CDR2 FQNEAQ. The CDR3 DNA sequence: TGTGCCAGCACCCTGGAAGGGGGTTCCTTCTACAATGAGCAGTTCTTC. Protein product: CASTLEGGSFYNEQFF.

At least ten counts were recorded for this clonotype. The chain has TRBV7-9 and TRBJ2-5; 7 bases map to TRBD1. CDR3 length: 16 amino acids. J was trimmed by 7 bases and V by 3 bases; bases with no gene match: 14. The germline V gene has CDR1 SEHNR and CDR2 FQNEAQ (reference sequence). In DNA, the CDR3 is TGTGCCAGCAGCTTTGGGCCCCAGGGGGTTTCAGTGACCCAGTACTTC. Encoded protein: CASSFGPQGVSVTQYF.

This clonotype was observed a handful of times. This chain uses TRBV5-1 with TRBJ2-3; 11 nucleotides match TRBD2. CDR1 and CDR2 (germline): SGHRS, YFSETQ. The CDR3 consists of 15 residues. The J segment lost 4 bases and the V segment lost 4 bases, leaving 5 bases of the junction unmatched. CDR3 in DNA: TGCGCCAGCAGCATACTAGCGGGAGATGCAGATACGCAGTATTTT. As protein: CASSILAGDADTQYF.

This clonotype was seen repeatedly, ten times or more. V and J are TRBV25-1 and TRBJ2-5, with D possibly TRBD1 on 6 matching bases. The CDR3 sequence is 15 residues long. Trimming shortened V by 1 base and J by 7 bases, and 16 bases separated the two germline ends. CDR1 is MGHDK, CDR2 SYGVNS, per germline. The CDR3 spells CASSEWGTGPGTQYF. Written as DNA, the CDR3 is TGTGCCAGCAGTGAATGGGGAACAGGGCCCGGGACCCAGTACTTC.

Written as DNA, the CDR3 is TGCGCCAGCAGCCAAGCAGATAATGAAAAACTGTTTTTT. Amino acid sequence: CASSQADNEKLFF. The V call is TRBV4-3, the J call TRBJ1-4; no clear D. The CDR3 is 13 amino acids. Germline V gene sequence: CDR1 LGHNA, CDR2 YSLEER. The V gene lost 1 base and the J gene lost 4 bases, with 4 bases spanning the gap.

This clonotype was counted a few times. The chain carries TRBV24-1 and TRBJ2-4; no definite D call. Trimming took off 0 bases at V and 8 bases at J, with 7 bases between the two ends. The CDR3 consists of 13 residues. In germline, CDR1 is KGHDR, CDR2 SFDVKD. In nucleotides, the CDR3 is TGTGCCACCAGTGATTTGAAGAGTGACATTCAGTACTTC. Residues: CATSDLKSDIQYF.

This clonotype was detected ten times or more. The CDR3 sequence: CASSLGLNTDTQYF. The CDR3 bases are TGTGCCAGCAGTTTAGGACTTAACACAGATACGCAGTATTTT. The J gene is TRBJ2-3, the V gene TRBV12-3 or TRBV12-4; D remains unclear. The CDR3 is 14 residues long. V lost 1 base, J lost 2 bases, and 7 bases lay in between.